This T cell receptor beta chain was obtained from a study of blood T cell repertoires in COVID-19. Study details: Samples taken during acute and convalescent COVID-19 were collected in the United States, Italy and Spain. In each case, the material was cDNA or gDNA derived from T cells, B-cell-depleted T cells, or PBMCs.

This CDR3 has 15 residues. V lost 6 bases and J lost 7, with 19 bases in between. From germline, CDR1 is SNHLY and CDR2 FYNNEI. As processed by the authors: Nucleated cell counts were estimated from reference gene primer amplification. Method: immunoSEQ multiplex PCR; TCRdb's copy keeps in-frame clones and lacks some. V and J calls and clone size come straight from that table; D and trimming were deduced from the DNA. The table shows about 210,000 clones, with 85% to 90% occurring only once. V is TRBV2 and J is TRBJ1-5, with D hard to call. The specimen sequenced was peripheral blood. The sequence was obtained from a man in his late teens or twenties with active or convalescent COVID-19. CDR3 region: CASRQEKGSRQPQHF. DNA for the CDR3: TGTGCCAGCAGGCAGGAAAAAGGGAGTCGCCAGCCCCAGCATTTT.